A single sample gave rise to the 25 T cell receptor beta chains below, sequenced in a study of post-analysis software for immune sequencing data. Unique-molecular-identifier-tagged TCR beta cDNA libraries were used. TCRdb fed the PCR reads into MiXCR, producing one record per CDR3 protein. The sample yields 380,000 or so distinct CDR3 sequences, 30% to 45% seen once. Study-level results: TRBV5-6, TRBV5-1 and TRBV20-1 belonged to a set of roughly five TRBV segments that were more frequent in patients than controls.

The antigens of these receptors remain unknown. Sequenced material: blood. These receptors were taken from a girl between 10 and 17 years old with multiple sclerosis.

The V and J genes are TRBV27 and TRBJ2-7, with 13 bases lining up with TRBD2. Germline-derived CDR1 and CDR2 are MNHEY and SMNVEV (reference sequence). The CDR3 is 17 amino acids. The ends lost 8 bases at V and 3 bases at J; junction bases unmatched: 13. This CDR3 is CASRQLPGLAGNYEQYF. In nucleotides, the CDR3 is TGTGCCAGCCGACAGTTGCCGGGACTAGCGGGAAACTACGAGCAGTACTTC.

A few counts support this clonotype. The V and J genes are TRBV11-2 and TRBJ2-7, with D unclear. The germline CDR1 and CDR2 sequences are SGHAT and FQNNGV. This CDR3 is built from 14 residues. V lost 5 bases, J lost 3 bases, and 14 bases lay in between. CDR3 loop: CASSTHDGDYEQYF. The DNA for the CDR3 is TGTGCCAGCAGCACACACGACGGAGACTACGAGCAGTACTTC.

The chain links TRBV20-1 to TRBJ2-7, with TRBD2 matching over 7 bases. Germline V lookup: CDR1 DFQATT, CDR2 SNEGSKA (reference sequence). The J segment lost 1 base and the V segment lost 6 bases, leaving 3 bases of the junction unmatched. This CDR3 region has 12 residues. The chain's CDR3 is CSAAGGSYEQYF. The CDR3 DNA sequence: TGCAGTGCCGCCGGGGGGTCCTACGAGCAGTACTTC.

This clonotype showed up just a few times. The chain uses TRBV2 and TRBJ1-4, with D maybe TRBD1 (5 bases). Germline assignment: CDR1 SNHLY and CDR2 FYNNEI. The V and J ends lost 7 bases and 4 bases respectively, with 13 bases between them. The CDR3 is 14 residues long. CDR3 protein: CASTPGRINEKLFF. The DNA of the CDR3 is TGTGCCAGCACACCGGGACGGATTAATGAAAAACTGTTTTTT.

This clonotype was observed a handful of times. The chain links TRBV7-9 to TRBJ1-2, with D unresolved. CDR3 length equals 14 residues. V was cut by 1 base and J by 6 bases, with 12 bases left in between. CDR1 and CDR2 (germline): SEHNR, FQNEAQ (reference sequence). The chain's CDR3 is CASSLVPGGNGYTF. CDR3 nucleotides: TGTGCCAGCAGCTTAGTTCCGGGCGGGAATGGCTACACCTTC.

CDR3 nucleotide sequence: TGCAGTGCACCTGACAGGAGTAGCTCTGGAAACACCATATATTTT. It specifies CSAPDRSSSGNTIYF. The chain employs TRBV20-1 and TRBJ1-3, with D possibly TRBD1 on 6 matching bases. Germline V lookup: CDR1 DFQATT, CDR2 SNEGSKA (reference sequence). The CDR3 is made up of 15 amino acids. V lost 6 bases, J lost 0 bases, and 15 bases lay in between.

This clonotype was observed a handful of times. This rearrangement joins TRBV7-9 to TRBJ2-2, with D possibly matching TRBD2 (5 bases). The CDR3 covers 17 residues. The V end was cut by 4 bases, the J end by 4 bases, with 19 bases between. Germline V CDR1 and CDR2: SEHNR, FQNEAQ (reference sequence). The CDR3 bases are TGTGCCAGCAGCTACCCCGACTGGGGAGTGAGCACCGGGGAGCTGTTTTTT. Protein product: CASSYPDWGVSTGELFF.

This clonotype showed up just a few times. The chain couples TRBV6-1 to TRBJ1-2, with TRBD1 as a possible D gene (5 bases). V shed 4 bases and J shed 5 bases, with 17 bases lying between them. This CDR3 comprises 15 residues. Germline V gene data show CDR1 as MNHNS and CDR2 as SASEGT. CDR3: CASSGQSRARYGYTF. The CDR3 coding sequence is TGTGCCAGCAGTGGACAGTCCCGAGCGCGATATGGCTACACCTTC.

This clonotype was detected a few times. This chain connects TRBV7-9 to TRBJ2-3; TRBD2 is a possible D gene (6 bases). Germline V gene sequence: CDR1 SEHNR, CDR2 FQNEAQ (reference sequence). The V end lost 5 bases, the J end lost 2 bases, and 17 bases lay between the germline ends. This CDR3 region has 16 residues. The CDR3 DNA reads as TGTGCCAGCAGCACTAGGAGGGACCAAAACACAGATACGCAGTATTTT. Its protein product is CASSTRRDQNTDTQYF. The entire variable domain, with the rest obtained from reference TRBV7-9 and TRBJ2-3, is as follows: DTGVSQNPRHKITKRGQNVTFRCDPISEHNRLYWYRQTLGQGPEFLTYFQNEAQLEKSRLLSDRFSAERPKGSFSTLEIQRTEQGDSAMYLCASSTRRDQNTDTQYFGPGTRLTVL.

CDR3 protein: CASSQTGGESPLHF. The CDR3 DNA reads TGTGCCAGCAGCCAAACAGGGGGCGAATCACCCCTCCACTTT. The chain has TRBV7-9 and TRBJ1-6, with 9 bases fitting TRBD1. The CDR3 covers 14 residues. The V and J ends lost 5 bases and 10 bases, in that order; junction bases with no gene match: 6. Per germline, CDR1 SEHNR and CDR2 FQNEAQ (reference sequence).

The chain links TRBV7-2 to TRBJ2-3; D is ambiguous. Germline-derived CDR1 and CDR2 are SGHTA and FQGNSA. The CDR3 is 15 amino acids. Deletions cut 4 bases from V and 1 base from J, with 12 bases between. The CDR3 nucleotides are TGTGCCAGCAGCTCCGGGCCTTTAGGCACAGATACGCAGTATTTT. It encodes CASSSGPLGTDTQYF.

The chain employs TRBV20-1 and TRBJ2-7; 7 bases agree with TRBD2. Looked up from germline, CDR1 is DFQATT and CDR2 is SNEGSKA (reference sequence). V lost 3 bases, J lost 2 bases, and 7 bases stayed unmatched. CDR3 size: 14 residues. The CDR3 reads CSASSRGSPYEQYF. DNA for the CDR3: TGCAGTGCTAGTAGCCGCGGGAGTCCCTACGAGCAGTACTTC.

This clonotype was seen a single time. One end of the junction is discordant with germline, which a read error may explain. This sequence joins TRBV7-7 and TRBJ2-1, with 15 bases matching TRBD2. The germline V gene has CDR1 SSHAT and CDR2 FNYEAQ (reference sequence). This CDR3 region has 16 residues. The CDR3 DNA sequence: TGTGCTAGCAGCTCTGGACTAGCGGGGGGGCTAAATGAGCAGTTCTTC. Translated, it gives CASSSGLAGGLNEQFF.

The J gene is TRBJ1-5, the V gene TRBV12-5; 8 bases are shared with TRBD1. Germline CDR1 LGHNT, CDR2 FRNRAP. V lost 0 bases, J lost 5 bases, and 6 bases stayed unmatched. The CDR3 runs to 16 residues. The CDR3 nucleotides read TGTGCTAGTGGTTTGGTCAGGGGGCTCGTTCATCAGCCCCAGCATTTT. It translates to CASGLVRGLVHQPQHF.

The chain couples TRBV27 to TRBJ2-1, with 12 bases matching TRBD1. V dropped 5 bases and J dropped 7; count of bases not matched to a gene: 9. There are 16 residues in the CDR3. Germline-derived CDR1 and CDR2 are MNHEY and SMNVEV (reference sequence). The CDR3 coding sequence is TGTGCCAGCAGTCACCCCCGGGACAGGGGGCTGAATGAGCAGTTCTTC. It specifies CASSHPRDRGLNEQFF.

This clonotype was found a few times. V is TRBV14 and J is TRBJ1-6; D is ambiguous. V lost 4 bases to trimming and J lost 0 bases, with 10 bases between them. Germline loops: CDR1 SGHDN, CDR2 FVKESK. The CDR3 loop spans 16 amino acids. The CDR3 protein is CASSRGRGSYNSPLHF. For the CDR3, the DNA is TGTGCCAGCAGCCGCGGACGCGGCTCCTATAATTCACCCCTCCACTTT.

Turning to this clonotype: The junction departs from the called germline gene at one end, perhaps through a read error. The gene calls are TRBV6-2 or TRBV6-3 and TRBJ2-6; D may be TRBD1 (5 bases). CDR3 length: 15 residues. The germline V gene has CDR1 MNHEY and CDR2 SVGEGT. The CDR3 reads CASRPHYSGADVLTF. The CDR3 coding sequence is TGTGCCAGCAGACCTCACTACTCTGGGGCCGACGTCCTGACTTTC.

This clonotype turned up a few times. The rearrangement links TRBV12-3 or TRBV12-4 to TRBJ2-7; tentatively, D is TRBD1 (6 bases). CDR3 length: 12 amino acids. Trimming pared 7 bases from V and 3 bases from J, leaving 10 bases between. DNA for the CDR3: TGTGCCAGCACCCAGGGGCTCTACGAGCAGTACTTC. It codes for CASTQGLYEQYF.

The V and J genes are TRBV7-9 and TRBJ1-1; D perhaps matches TRBD1 (6 bases). V lost 0 bases to trimming and J lost 9 bases, with 11 bases between them. The CDR3 runs 13 residues. From germline, CDR1 is SEHNR and CDR2 FQNEAQ (reference sequence). CDR3 in DNA: TGTGCCAGCAGCTTAGCGACAGGAACCAAAGCTTTCTTT. Residues: CASSLATGTKAFF. Drawing the rest from reference TRBV7-9 and TRBJ1-1, the complete variable domain is DTGVSQNPRHKITKRGQNVTFRCDPISEHNRLYWYRQTLGQGPEFLTYFQNEAQLEKSRLLSDRFSAERPKGSFSTLEIQRTEQGDSAMYLCASSLATGTKAFFGQGTRLTVV.

V usage is TRBV7-9 and J usage is TRBJ1-2, with a possible D match to TRBD1 (6 bases). V lost 3 bases and J 1 base, leaving 12 bases between the germline ends. The CDR3 runs 15 residues. The V gene's germline CDR1 is SEHNR and CDR2 FQNEAQ (reference sequence). CDR3 nucleotide sequence: TGTGCCAGCAGCTTTCCGGACAGTTATAACTATGGCTACACCTTC. It specifies CASSFPDSYNYGYTF.

Here the CDR3 reads CASSTPRTADTQYF. DNA of the CDR3: TGTGCCAGCAGTACCCCGAGGACGGCAGATACGCAGTATTTT. The chain links TRBV6-6 to TRBJ2-3; D call uncertain. The CDR3 contains 14 residues. The germline CDR1 and CDR2 sequences are MNHNY and SVGAGI (reference sequence). Trimming took off 5 bases at V and 4 bases at J, with 13 bases between the two ends.

This clonotype was seen a few times. V and J are TRBV18 and TRBJ2-5, with D perhaps TRBD1 (6 bases). Germline CDR1 KGHSH, CDR2 LQKENI. V was shortened by 6 bases and J by 2 bases, with 19 bases between the two germline ends. The CDR3 loop spans 16 amino acids. As DNA, the CDR3 is TGTGCCAGCTCCCCCCAGTCACCGGGACATCAAGAGACCCAGTACTTC. Protein: CASSPQSPGHQETQYF.

A word on this clonotype: An end of the junction differs from the germline gene, which may be a read error. The chain has TRBV29-1 and TRBJ2-5; tentatively, D is TRBD1 or TRBD2 (5 bases each). Germline V CDR1 and CDR2: SQVTM, ANQGSEA. The CDR3 extends over 12 amino acids. DNA for the CDR3: TGCAGCGTCGGGACCTTCCAAGAGACTCAGTACTTC. Translating gives CSVGTFQETQYF.

This clonotype occurred once. The rearrangement links TRBV12-3 or TRBV12-4 to TRBJ1-1; TRBD1 might be the D (5 bases). The CDR3 contains 13 residues. V was clipped by 8 bases and J by 4 bases, with 14 bases between them. The CDR3 DNA is TGTGCCAGCCGCCATGGGGGGAGCACTGAAGCTTTCTTT. Its protein product is CASRHGGSTEAFF.

This clonotype has a handful of counts. The chain employs TRBV5-1 and TRBJ2-7; 9 nucleotides match TRBD1. This CDR3 spans 15 amino acids. The germline CDR1 and CDR2 sequences are SGHRS and YFSETQ. V shed 5 bases, J shed 2 bases, and the junction held 8 bases outside the gene matches. The CDR3, as DNA: TGCGCCAGCAGAAACCGGGACAGGGTCCCCTACGAGCAGTACTTC. Its translation: CASRNRDRVPYEQYF.